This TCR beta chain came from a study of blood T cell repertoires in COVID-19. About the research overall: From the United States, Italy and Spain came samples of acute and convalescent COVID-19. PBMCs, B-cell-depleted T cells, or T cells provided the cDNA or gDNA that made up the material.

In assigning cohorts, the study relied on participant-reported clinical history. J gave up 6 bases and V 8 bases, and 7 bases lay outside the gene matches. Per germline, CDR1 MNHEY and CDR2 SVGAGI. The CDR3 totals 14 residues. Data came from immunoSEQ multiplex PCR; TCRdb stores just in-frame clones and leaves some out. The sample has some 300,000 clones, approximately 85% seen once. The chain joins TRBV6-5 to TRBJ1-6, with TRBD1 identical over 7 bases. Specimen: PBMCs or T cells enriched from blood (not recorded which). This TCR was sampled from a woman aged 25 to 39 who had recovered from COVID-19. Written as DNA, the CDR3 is TGTGCCAGCGAGACAGGGTCGGGTAATTCACCCCTCCACTTT. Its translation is CASETGSGNSPLHF.